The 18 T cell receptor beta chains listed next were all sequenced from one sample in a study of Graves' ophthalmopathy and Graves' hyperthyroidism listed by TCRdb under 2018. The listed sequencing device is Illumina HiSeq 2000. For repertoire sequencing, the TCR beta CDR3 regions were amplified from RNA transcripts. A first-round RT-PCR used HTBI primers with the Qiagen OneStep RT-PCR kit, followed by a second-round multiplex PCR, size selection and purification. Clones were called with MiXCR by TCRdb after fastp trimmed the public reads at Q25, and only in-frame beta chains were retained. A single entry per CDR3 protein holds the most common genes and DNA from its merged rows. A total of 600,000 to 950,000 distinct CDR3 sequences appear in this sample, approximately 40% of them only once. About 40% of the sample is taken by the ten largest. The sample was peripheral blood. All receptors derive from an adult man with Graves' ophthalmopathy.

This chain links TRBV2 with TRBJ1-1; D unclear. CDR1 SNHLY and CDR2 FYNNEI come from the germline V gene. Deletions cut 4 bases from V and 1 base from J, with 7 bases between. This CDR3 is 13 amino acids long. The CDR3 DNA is TGTGCCAGCAGTGTGGGGTGGAACACTGAAGCTTTCTTT. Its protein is CASSVGWNTEAFF.

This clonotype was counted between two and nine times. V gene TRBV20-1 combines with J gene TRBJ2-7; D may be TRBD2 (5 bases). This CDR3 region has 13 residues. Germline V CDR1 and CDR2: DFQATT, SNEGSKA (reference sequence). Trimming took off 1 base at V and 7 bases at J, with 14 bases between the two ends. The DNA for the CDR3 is TGCAGTGCTAGAGTTAGCACGCCGGGGGAGCAGTACTTC. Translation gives CSARVSTPGEQYF.

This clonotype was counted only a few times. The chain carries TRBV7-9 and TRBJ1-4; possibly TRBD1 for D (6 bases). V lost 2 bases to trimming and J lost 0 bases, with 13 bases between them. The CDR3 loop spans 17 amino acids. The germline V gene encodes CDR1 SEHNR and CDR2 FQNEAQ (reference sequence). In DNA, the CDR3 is TGTGCCAGCAGCTTAACAGGGTTCTCCGCAACTAATGAAAAACTGTTTTTT. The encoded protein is CASSLTGFSATNEKLFF.

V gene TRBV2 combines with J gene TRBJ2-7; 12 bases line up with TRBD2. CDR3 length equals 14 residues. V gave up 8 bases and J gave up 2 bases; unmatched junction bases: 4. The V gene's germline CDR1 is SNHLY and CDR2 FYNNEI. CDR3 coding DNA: TGTGCCAGCGGTAGGACTAGCGGGACCTACGAGCAGTACTTC. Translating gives CASGRTSGTYEQYF.

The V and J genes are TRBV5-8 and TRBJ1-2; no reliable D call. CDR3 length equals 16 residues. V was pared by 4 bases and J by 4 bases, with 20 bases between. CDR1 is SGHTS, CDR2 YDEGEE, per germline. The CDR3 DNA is TGTGCCAGCAGCCAAAGTACATTGGGCCACCTCTATGGCTACACCTTC. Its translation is CASSQSTLGHLYGYTF.

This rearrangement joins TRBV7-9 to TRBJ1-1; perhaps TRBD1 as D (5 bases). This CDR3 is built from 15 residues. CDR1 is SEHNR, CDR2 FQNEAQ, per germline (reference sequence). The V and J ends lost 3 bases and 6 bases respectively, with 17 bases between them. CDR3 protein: CASSLAGSWGAEAFF. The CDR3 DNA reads TGTGCCAGCAGCTTGGCAGGATCTTGGGGGGCTGAAGCTTTCTTT.

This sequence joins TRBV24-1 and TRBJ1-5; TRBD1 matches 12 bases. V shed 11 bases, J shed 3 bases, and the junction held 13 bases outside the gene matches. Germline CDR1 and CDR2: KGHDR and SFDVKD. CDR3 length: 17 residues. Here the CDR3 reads CASSLSRDRGHNQPQHF. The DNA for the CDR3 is TGTGCCAGCAGCTTGTCCCGGGACAGGGGGCACAATCAGCCCCAGCATTTT.

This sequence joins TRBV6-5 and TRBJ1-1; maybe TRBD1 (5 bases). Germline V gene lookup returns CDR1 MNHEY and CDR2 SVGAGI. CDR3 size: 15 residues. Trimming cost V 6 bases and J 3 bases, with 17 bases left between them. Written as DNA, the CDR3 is TGTGCCAGCAGCCCCCCTTGGGGGAAGGACACTGAAGCTTTCTTT. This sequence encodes CASSPPWGKDTEAFF.

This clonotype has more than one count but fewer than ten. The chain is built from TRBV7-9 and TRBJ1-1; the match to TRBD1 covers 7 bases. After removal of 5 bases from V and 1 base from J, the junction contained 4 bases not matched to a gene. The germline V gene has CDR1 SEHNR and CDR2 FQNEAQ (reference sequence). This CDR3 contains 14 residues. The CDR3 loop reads CASSGRDRNTEAFF. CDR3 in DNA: TGTGCCAGCAGCGGCCGGGACAGGAACACTGAAGCTTTCTTT.

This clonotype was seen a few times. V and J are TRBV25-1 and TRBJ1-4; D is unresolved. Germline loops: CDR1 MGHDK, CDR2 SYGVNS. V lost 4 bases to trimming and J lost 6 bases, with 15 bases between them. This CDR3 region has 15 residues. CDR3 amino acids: CASSVSDPQDEKLFF. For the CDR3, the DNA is TGTGCCAGCAGTGTATCGGACCCGCAAGATGAAAAACTGTTTTTT.

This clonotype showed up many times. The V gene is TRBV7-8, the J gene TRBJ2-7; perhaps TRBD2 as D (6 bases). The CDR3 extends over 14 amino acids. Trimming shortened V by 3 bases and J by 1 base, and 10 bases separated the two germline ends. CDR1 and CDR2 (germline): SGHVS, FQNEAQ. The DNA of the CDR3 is TGTGCCAGCAGCTTTGGGCGGGGATCCTACGAGCAGTACTTC. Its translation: CASSFGRGSYEQYF.

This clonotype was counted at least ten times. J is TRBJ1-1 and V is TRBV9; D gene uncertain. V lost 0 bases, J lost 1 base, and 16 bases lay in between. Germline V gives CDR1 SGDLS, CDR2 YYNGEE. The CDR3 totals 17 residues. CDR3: CASSVGRWEGRNTEAFF. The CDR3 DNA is TGTGCCAGCAGCGTAGGAAGATGGGAGGGCCGGAACACTGAAGCTTTCTTT.

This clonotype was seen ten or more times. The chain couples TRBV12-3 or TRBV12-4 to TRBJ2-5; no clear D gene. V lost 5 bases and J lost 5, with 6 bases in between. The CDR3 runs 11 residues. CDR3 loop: CASSRAETQYF. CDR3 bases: TGTGCCAGCAGTCGAGCGGAGACCCAGTACTTC.

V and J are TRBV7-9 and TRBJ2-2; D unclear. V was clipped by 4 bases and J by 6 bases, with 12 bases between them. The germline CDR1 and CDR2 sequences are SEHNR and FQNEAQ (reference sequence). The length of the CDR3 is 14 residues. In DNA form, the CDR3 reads TGTGCCAGCAGCTGGATACTTCCCCCCGGGGAGCTGTTTTTT. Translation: CASSWILPPGELFF.

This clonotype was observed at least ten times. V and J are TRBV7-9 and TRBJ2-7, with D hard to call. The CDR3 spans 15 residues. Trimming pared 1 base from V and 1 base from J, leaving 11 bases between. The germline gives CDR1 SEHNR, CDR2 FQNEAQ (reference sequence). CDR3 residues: CASSLVVHSSYEQYF. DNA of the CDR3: TGTGCCAGCAGCTTAGTGGTCCACTCTTCCTACGAGCAGTACTTC.

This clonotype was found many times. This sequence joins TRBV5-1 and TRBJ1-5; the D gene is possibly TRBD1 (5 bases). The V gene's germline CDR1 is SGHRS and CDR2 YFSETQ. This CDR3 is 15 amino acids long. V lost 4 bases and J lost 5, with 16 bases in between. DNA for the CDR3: TGCGCCAGCAGCGTGGGACCCGGGAGCGATCAGCCCCAGCATTTT. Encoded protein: CASSVGPGSDQPQHF.

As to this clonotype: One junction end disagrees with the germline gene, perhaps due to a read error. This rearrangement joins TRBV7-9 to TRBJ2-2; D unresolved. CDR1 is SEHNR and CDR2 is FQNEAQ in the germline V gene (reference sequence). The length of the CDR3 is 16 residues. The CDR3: CASSQMAGWNTGELFF. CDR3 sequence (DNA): TGCGCCAGCAGCCAAATGGCAGGATGGAACACCGGGGAGCTGTTTTTT.

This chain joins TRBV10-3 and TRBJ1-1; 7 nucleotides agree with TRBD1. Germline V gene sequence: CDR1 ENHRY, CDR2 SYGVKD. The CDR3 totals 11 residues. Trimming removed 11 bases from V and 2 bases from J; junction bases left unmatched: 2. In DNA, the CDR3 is TGTGCCCGGGACAGTAACACTGAAGCTTTCTTT. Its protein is CARDSNTEAFF.